The rows below give T cell receptor beta chains drawn from one sample of a study of OX40 agonist ivuxolimab in advanced cancers. The method was immunoSEQ multiplex PCR; TCRdb's version includes in-frame clones alone and lacks a portion of them. This sample has about 48,000 clones; approximately 86% occur once, and the top ten carry 1.5% to 2%. Sequenced material: CD4+ or CD8+ T cells sorted from blood, taken in a trial of the OX40 agonist ivuxolimab. The receptors shown here come from an adult with an advanced solid tumor such as melanoma, head and neck, liver or kidney cancer. Both conserved end residues are part of each CDR3. D genes are given only for firm matches. A row's size may be missing; if present it is once, few, many or a size class.

>NA|TRBJ1-5|TRBV30|NA
TGTGCCTGGAGTCGGGGGGGAGAGCAGCCCCAGCATTTT
CAWSRGGEQPQHF
>NA|TRBJ1-1|TRBV5-1|TRBD1
TGCGCCAGCAGCTCCGGACAGGCTATGAACACTGAAGCTTTCTTT
CASSSGQAMNTEAFF
>NA|TRBJ1-4|TRBV5-6|NA
TGTGCCAGCAGCTCCTTCGAGGACGGACGATACTTAACTAATGAAAAACTGTTTTTT
CASSSFEDGRYLTNEKLFF
>NA|TRBJ2-5|TRBV7-2|NA
TGTGCCAGCAGCCCAGAGCCAGGGGTTGGGGAGACCCAGTACTTC
CASSPEPGVGETQYF
>few|TRBJ2-3|TRBV19|NA
TGTGCCAGTAGTATGTCGTCAAATACGCAGTATTTT
CASSMSSNTQYF
>NA|TRBJ2-3|TRBV25-1|TRBD2
TGTGCCAGCAGTGAGTTCCGAGCGGGGGGGGGAGATACGCAGTATTTT
CASSEFRAGGGDTQYF
>NA|TRBJ1-6|TRBV6-1|TRBD1
TGTGCCAGTACCGGGACAGAGAGGAATTCACCCCTCCACTTT
CASTGTERNSPLHF
>NA|TRBJ2-7|TRBV14|NA
TGTGCCAGCAGCCAAGAAGACAGCGGAGACTACGAGCAGTACTTC
CASSQEDSGDYEQYF
>NA|TRBJ1-1|TRBV2|NA
TGTGCCAGCAGTGTGTCAGCGCCGGGAGAAACTTTCTTT
CASSVSAPGETFF
>NA|TRBJ2-5|TRBV14|NA
TGTGCCAGCAGCCAAGCGGGTTGGTACCAAGAGACCCAGTACTTC
CASSQAGWYQETQYF
>NA|TRBJ2-1|TRBV10-1|TRBD2
TGCGCCAGCAGTCGGGGACTAGCGGAAAACAATGAGCAGTTCTTC
CASSRGLAENNEQFF
>NA|TRBJ1-5|TRBV29-1|TRBD1
TGCAGCGTTGGGCTGGACAGGGGTAAGGGTCAGCCCCAGCATTTT
CSVGLDRGKGQPQHF
>NA|TRBJ1-2|TRBV7-2|TRBD1
TGTGCCAGCAGCTTAGATGGGACAGGGGTCTATGGCTACACCTTC
CASSLDGTGVYGYTF